Listed below are T cell receptor beta chains from one sample, sequenced in a study of T-cell reconstitution after alpha-beta-depleted transplantation in children. TCRdb re-analysed the PCR reads in MiXCR, keeping a single row per CDR3 protein. The sample has roughly 790,000 distinct CDR3 sequences; roughly 15% are singletons. The sequencing used PBMCs, mostly from graft donor cells, collected 360 days after TCRalphabeta/CD19-depleted stem cell transplant. The receptor source for this set is a male patient younger than 18 who had a stem cell transplant for acute lymphoblastic leukemia, so the T cells may come from the graft donor. The CDR3 runs from the conserved cysteine through the conserved F or W. The order of the fields is J gene, D gene, clone size, V gene, CDR3 protein, CDR3 DNA. D genes are given only for firm matches. The size of a clone is reported for some rows only, either as once, few or many, or as a class for expanded clones.

j_call: TRBJ2-3; d_call: NA; clone_size: NA; v_call: TRBV5-1; cdr3_aa: CASSLSSDTDTQYF; cdr3_nt: TGCGCCAGCAGCTTGTCTAGCGACACAGATACGCAGTATTTT
j_call: TRBJ1-5; d_call: NA; clone_size: NA; v_call: TRBV12-5; cdr3_aa: CASGLDPTFNQPQHF; cdr3_nt: TGTGCTAGTGGTTTGGACCCGACGTTCAATCAGCCCCAGCATTTT
j_call: TRBJ2-7; d_call: TRBD1; clone_size: NA; v_call: TRBV2; cdr3_aa: CASKRGPSYEQYF; cdr3_nt: TGTGCCAGCAAAAGGGGGCCCTCCTACGAGCAGTACTTC
j_call: TRBJ2-3; d_call: NA; clone_size: NA; v_call: TRBV29-1; cdr3_aa: CSVDPAGTDTQYF; cdr3_nt: TGCAGCGTTGACCCCGCAGGCACAGATACGCAGTATTTT
j_call: TRBJ2-5; d_call: NA; clone_size: few; v_call: TRBV7-3; cdr3_aa: CASSLQGSSSETQYF; cdr3_nt: TGTGCCAGCAGCTTGCAGGGATCGTCATCAGAGACCCAGTACTTC
j_call: TRBJ2-5; d_call: TRBD2; clone_size: NA; v_call: TRBV4-1; cdr3_aa: CASSPVRLAGDETQYF; cdr3_nt: TGCGCCAGCAGCCCGGTCCGACTAGCGGGAGACGAGACCCAGTACTTC
j_call: TRBJ2-1; d_call: TRBD2; clone_size: NA; v_call: TRBV29-1; cdr3_aa: CSVSVSGGLHNEQFF; cdr3_nt: TGCAGCGTTTCTGTGTCGGGAGGTCTCCACAATGAGCAGTTCTTC
j_call: TRBJ2-5; d_call: NA; clone_size: few; v_call: TRBV27; cdr3_aa: CASSLFANRAEETQYF; cdr3_nt: TGTGCCAGCAGTTTATTCGCAAACCGGGCCGAAGAGACCCAGTACTTC
j_call: TRBJ2-1; d_call: NA; clone_size: few; v_call: TRBV29-1; cdr3_aa: CSVVNPKAEQFF; cdr3_nt: TGCAGCGTTGTTAACCCTAAGGCTGAGCAGTTCTTC
j_call: TRBJ2-7; d_call: TRBD2; clone_size: NA; v_call: TRBV4-1; cdr3_aa: CASSQDPGGRAGGYEQYF; cdr3_nt: TGCGCCAGCAGCCAAGATCCAGGCGGGCGCGCGGGAGGGTACGAGCAGTACTTC
j_call: TRBJ2-1; d_call: NA; clone_size: NA; v_call: TRBV5-1; cdr3_aa: CASSLFEGGGYNEQFF; cdr3_nt: TGCGCCAGCAGCTTGTTTGAAGGGGGGGGGTACAATGAGCAGTTCTTC
j_call: TRBJ2-1; d_call: NA; clone_size: NA; v_call: TRBV27; cdr3_aa: CASSFLGPSEYNEQFF; cdr3_nt: TGTGCCAGCAGTTTCTTAGGCCCTAGCGAATACAATGAGCAGTTCTTC
j_call: TRBJ2-2; d_call: TRBD2; clone_size: NA; v_call: TRBV24-1; cdr3_aa: CATATAAGGVWGELFF; cdr3_nt: TGTGCCACCGCCACGGCAGCGGGAGGTGTATGGGGGGAGCTGTTTTTT
j_call: TRBJ2-1; d_call: TRBD2; clone_size: NA; v_call: TRBV15; cdr3_aa: CATSRDLGLEGGEQFF; cdr3_nt: TGTGCCACCAGCAGAGATCTGGGACTAGAGGGGGGGGAGCAGTTCTTC
j_call: TRBJ1-2; d_call: NA; clone_size: few; v_call: TRBV29-1; cdr3_aa: CSVEWLAPPRYGYTF; cdr3_nt: TGCAGCGTTGAATGGCTTGCTCCACCCAGATATGGCTACACCTTC
j_call: TRBJ2-7; d_call: NA; clone_size: NA; v_call: TRBV20-1; cdr3_aa: CSARGSIGPSYEQYF; cdr3_nt: TGCAGTGCTAGAGGGTCAATCGGCCCCTCCTACGAGCAGTACTTC